These 30 T cell receptor beta chains were sequenced from one sample in a study of PD-1 blockade in classical Hodgkin lymphoma. Libraries were prepared by immunoSEQ multiplex PCR; TCRdb keeps only in-frame clonotypes and omits some of them. The sample shows about 7,700 clones, just over 85% of them seen only once. Each of the patients experienced relapse following autologous stem cell transplantation, and their brentuximab vedotin exposure differed. The CD4+ T cells used were purified from thawed PBMCs through magnetic negative selection. The sequences come from CD4+ T cells from blood, collected at baseline. All receptors derive from a human donor with classical Hodgkin lymphoma.

V usage is TRBV19 and J usage is TRBJ2-2; perhaps D is TRBD1 or TRBD2 (5 bases each). Per germline, CDR1 LNHDA and CDR2 SQIVND (reference sequence). Trimming pared 5 bases from V and 1 base from J, leaving 14 bases between. The CDR3 is made up of 16 amino acids. The CDR3 here is CASSPQGGGNTGELFF. The CDR3, as DNA: TGTGCCAGTAGTCCCCAGGGTGGGGGGAACACCGGGGAGCTGTTTTTT.

This sequence joins TRBV14 and TRBJ2-5; D remains ambiguous. Trimming pared 2 bases from V and 2 bases from J, leaving 0 bases between. Germline V lookup: CDR1 SGHDN, CDR2 FVKESK. The CDR3 contains 11 residues. The CDR3 here is CASSQQETQYF. CDR3 DNA sequence: TGTGCCAGCAGCCAACAAGAGACCCAGTACTTC.

The chain recombines TRBV4-1 with TRBJ2-3; 13 bases line up with TRBD2. The CDR3 extends over 19 amino acids. Losses at the gene ends were 4 bases for V and 0 bases for J; bases not matched to a gene: 10. Germline V gives CDR1 MGHRA, CDR2 YSYEKL. The CDR3 DNA reads as TGCGCCAGCAGCCTAATCCGACTAGCGGGGGGATTGAGCACAGATACGCAGTATTTT. Translation gives CASSLIRLAGGLSTDTQYF.

This chain connects TRBV4-1 to TRBJ2-3; a weak D match, TRBD2 (6 bases). Germline V gives CDR1 MGHRA, CDR2 YSYEKL. V gave up 1 base and J gave up 0 bases, with 11 bases separating them. CDR3 size: 16 residues. CDR3 DNA sequence: TGCGCCAGCAGCCAAGCGGAGGGATCTAGCACAGATACGCAGTATTTT. Amino acid sequence: CASSQAEGSSTDTQYF.

The chain has TRBV2 and TRBJ2-7; D is possibly TRBD2 (6 bases). The CDR3 is 13 amino acids. V lost 7 bases and J lost 3, with 13 bases in between. Germline lookup yields CDR1 SNHLY and CDR2 FYNNEI. The CDR3 region is CASTGGLGYEQYF. The CDR3 DNA reads as TGTGCCAGCACCGGGGGTCTAGGCTACGAGCAGTACTTC. Using reference TRBV2 and TRBJ2-7 for the parts outside the CDR3, the full variable domain is EPEVTQTPSHQVTQMGQEVILRCVPISNHLYFYWYRQILGQKVEFLVSFYNNEISEKSEIFDDQFSVERPDGSNFTLKIRSTKLEDSAMYFCASTGGLGYEQYFGPGTRLTVT.

The J gene is TRBJ1-5, the V gene TRBV27; possibly TRBD1 for D (5 bases). CDR1 is MNHEY and CDR2 is SMNVEV in the germline V gene (reference sequence). Trimming removed 5 bases from V and 3 bases from J, with 11 bases in between. The length of the CDR3 is 14 residues. This chain's CDR3 is CASSIAGTNQPQHF. CDR3 DNA: TGTGCCAGCAGTATAGCGGGGACCAATCAGCCCCAGCATTTT.

CDR3 region: CASSAREAETQYF. The DNA of the CDR3 is TGTGCCAGCAGCGCGCGAGAGGCGGAGACCCAGTACTTC. This chain uses TRBV4-2 with TRBJ2-5; unclear D gene. V shed 5 bases and J shed 5 bases, with 12 bases lying between them. The germline CDR1 and CDR2 sequences are LGHNA and YNFKEQ. CDR3 length: 13 amino acids.

This sequence joins TRBV9 and TRBJ1-1; 7 bases agree with TRBD1. The CDR3 sequence is 14 residues long. V shed 4 bases and J 3 bases; nucleotides not matched to a gene: 6. CDR1 is SGDLS and CDR2 is YYNGEE in the germline V gene. Written as DNA, the CDR3 is TGTGCCAGCAGCCATCTAACAGGGGACACTGAAGCTTTCTTT. Residues: CASSHLTGDTEAFF.

V gene TRBV19 combines with J gene TRBJ2-7; possible D gene TRBD1, 6 bases. CDR1 and CDR2 from the germline V gene are LNHDA and SQIVND (reference sequence). The CDR3 runs to 13 residues. V was trimmed by 7 bases and J by 0 bases, leaving 10 bases between them. The CDR3 here is CASKDRSSYEQYF. The DNA for the CDR3 is TGTGCCAGTAAAGACAGGTCCTCCTACGAGCAGTACTTC. Based on the CDR3 plus reference TRBV19 and TRBJ2-7, the full variable domain is DGGITQSPKYLFRKEGQNVTLSCEQNLNHDAMYWYRQDPGQGLRLIYYSQIVNDFQKGDIAEGYSVSREKKESFPLTVTSAQKNPTAFYLCASKDRSSYEQYFGPGTRLTVT.

As to this clone: Compared with germline, one end of the junction differs, possibly owing to a read error. The V call is TRBV7-9, the J call TRBJ1-6, with 7 bases that match TRBD1. Germline V gene lookup returns CDR1 SEHNR and CDR2 FQNEAQ (reference sequence). The CDR3 has 15 amino acids. The CDR3, as DNA: TGTGCCAGCAGCTTAGGGACAGGTTGGGATTCACTCCTCCACTTT. This sequence encodes CASSLGTGWDSLLHF.

The J gene is TRBJ1-1, the V gene TRBV5-4; D call uncertain. The CDR3 is 16 residues long. From germline, CDR1 is SGHNT and CDR2 YYREEE (reference sequence). V gave up 4 bases and J gave up 1 base, with 17 bases separating them. Here the CDR3 reads CASSGRVGRENTEAFF. The DNA for the CDR3 is TGTGCCAGCAGCGGTCGGGTGGGGAGGGAGAACACTGAAGCTTTCTTT.

The chain has TRBV7-9 and TRBJ1-2; D is perhaps TRBD1 (5 bases). V lost 4 bases and J lost 2, with 11 bases in between. The CDR3 length is 14 residues. CDR1 SEHNR and CDR2 FQNEAQ come from the germline V gene (reference sequence). The CDR3 DNA reads as TGTGCCAGCAGCTCCCGCCGGGACAACTATGGCTACACCTTC. Protein product: CASSSRRDNYGYTF.

The chain recombines TRBV5-4 with TRBJ1-6; D gene uncertain. V was shortened by 4 bases and J by 7 bases, with 12 bases between the two germline ends. CDR1 is SGHNT and CDR2 is YYREEE in the germline V gene (reference sequence). CDR3 length: 14 amino acids. The CDR3 here is CASSRRQNNSPLHF. CDR3 in DNA: TGTGCCAGCAGCAGGCGGCAGAACAATTCACCCCTCCACTTT.

The rearrangement uses TRBV19 and TRBJ2-2; D is unresolved. Germline values: CDR1 LNHDA, CDR2 SQIVND (reference sequence). With 0 bases removed from V and 1 base from J, the gap between germline ends came to 9 bases. The CDR3 is 16 amino acids. For the CDR3, the DNA is TGTGCCAGTAGTATAGATCCGAACCTGAACACCGGGGAGCTGTTTTTT. Protein sequence: CASSIDPNLNTGELFF.

The V and J genes are TRBV4-2 and TRBJ2-3, with TRBD2 as a possible D gene (5 bases). With 0 bases removed from V and 0 bases from J, the gap between germline ends came to 10 bases. Germline V CDR1 and CDR2: LGHNA, YNFKEQ. The CDR3 has 16 amino acids. The CDR3 DNA is TGTGCCAGCAGCCAAGATGTCCAGCGGAGCACAGATACGCAGTATTTT. Translating gives CASSQDVQRSTDTQYF.

The chain couples TRBV23-1 to TRBJ2-1; 8 bases agree with TRBD1. TRBV23-1 is labeled an ORF, and its function is uncertain. V was clipped by 0 bases and J by 4 bases; unmatched bases: 5. The CDR3 spans 16 residues. The DNA of the CDR3 is TGCGCCAGCAGTCAATCAGGGACAGGCGTATACAATGAGCAGTTCTTC. This sequence encodes CASSQSGTGVYNEQFF.

This chain links TRBV30 with TRBJ2-1, with TRBD1 matching 7 bases. CDR1 and CDR2 (germline): GTSNPN, SVGIG (reference sequence). This CDR3 contains 15 residues. Germline trimming cut 3 bases from V and 7 bases from J; bases unmatched to any gene: 12. Here the CDR3 reads CAWRRGGLLANEQFF. CDR3 DNA sequence: TGTGCCTGGAGACGAGGGGGCCTATTGGCAAATGAGCAGTTCTTC.

This chain uses TRBV18 with TRBJ1-1; D is ambiguous. Trimming removed 1 base at V and 3 bases at J, with 15 bases between. The CDR3 is 16 residues long. Per germline, CDR1 KGHSH and CDR2 LQKENI. The CDR3 is CASSPLPPARDTEAFF. The CDR3 DNA follows: TGTGCCAGCTCACCACTCCCCCCTGCGAGGGACACTGAAGCTTTCTTT.

J is TRBJ2-7 and V is TRBV29-1; perhaps TRBD1 as D (6 bases). CDR3 length: 14 residues. Germline lookup yields CDR1 SQVTM and CDR2 ANQGSEA. V lost 7 bases and J lost 2, with 18 bases in between. For the CDR3, the DNA is TGCAGCGCCGGGGCCTCCGGGACACCCTACGAGCAGTACTTC. Protein: CSAGASGTPYEQYF.

The chain recombines TRBV20-1 with TRBJ1-2; the match to TRBD1 covers 7 bases. The CDR3 length is 11 residues. Germline CDR1 is DFQATT and CDR2 is SNEGSKA (reference sequence). Trimming at V came to 7 bases and at J to 4 bases, leaving 3 bases not matched to a gene. CDR3 in DNA: TGCAGTGGACAGGGCGGCTATGGCTACACCTTC. It yields the protein CSGQGGYGYTF.

This chain uses TRBV9 with TRBJ1-2, with D possibly being TRBD1 (5 bases). V lost 0 bases, J lost 3 bases, and 9 bases lay in between. The germline V gene encodes CDR1 SGDLS and CDR2 YYNGEE. The CDR3 contains 14 residues. This CDR3 is CASSVGPTDYGYTF. The CDR3 DNA reads as TGTGCCAGCAGCGTAGGTCCGACAGACTATGGCTACACCTTC.

This rearrangement joins TRBV5-1 to TRBJ2-7; D gene unclear. The CDR3 is 12 residues long. Trimming removed 1 base from V and 5 bases from J, with 7 bases in between. In germline, CDR1 is SGHRS, CDR2 YFSETQ. The CDR3 DNA sequence: TGCGCCAGCAGCTTGCACCGGCACGAGCAGTACTTC. This codes for CASSLHRHEQYF.

The chain carries TRBV15 and TRBJ2-7; D uncertain. Germline CDR1 and CDR2: LNHNV and YYDKDF (reference sequence). Trimming cost V 0 bases and J 7 bases, with 10 bases left between them. The CDR3 totals 13 residues. The CDR3, as DNA: TGTGCCACCAGCAGAGATCTCTGGGGTGAGCAGTACTTC. This encodes CATSRDLWGEQYF.

The sample holds a few counts of this clone. This chain links TRBV7-7 with TRBJ1-1; no clear D gene. The CDR3 has 13 residues. Germline V gene lookup returns CDR1 SSHAT and CDR2 FNYEAQ (reference sequence). The germline V and J ends were trimmed by 5 bases and 6 bases, with 13 bases remaining between them. CDR3 loop: CASSAEAGSEAFF. As DNA, the CDR3 is TGTGCCAGCAGCGCAGAAGCGGGATCTGAAGCTTTCTTT.

The rearrangement uses TRBV28 and TRBJ1-5, with D possibly TRBD1 on 5 matching bases. The CDR3 is 17 amino acids. Trimming removed 6 bases at V and 2 bases at J, with 20 bases between. Germline CDR1 reads MDHEN; CDR2 reads SYDVKM. Written as DNA, the CDR3 is TGTGCCAGCAGCCCCTGGGGCCAGGGTTCGGGCAATCAGCCCCAGCATTTT. This codes for CASSPWGQGSGNQPQHF.

In its sample, this clone was seen once. V gene TRBV15 combines with J gene TRBJ2-2; D is possibly TRBD1 (6 bases). This CDR3 comprises 17 residues. Germline-derived CDR1 and CDR2 are LNHNV and YYDKDF (reference sequence). V was pared by 4 bases and J by 6 bases, with 21 bases between. CDR3 nucleotides: TGTGCCACCAGCACCTGGACGGTAGGGGACATCGCCGGGGAGCTGTTTTTT. Translation: CATSTWTVGDIAGELFF.

In this sample, this clone turned up a few times. The rearrangement joins TRBV5-1 to TRBJ2-5; 11 bases are shared with TRBD2. Trimming at V came to 2 bases and at J to 2 bases, leaving 8 bases not matched to a gene. The CDR3 totals 17 residues. Germline-derived CDR1 and CDR2 are SGHRS and YFSETQ. CDR3 amino acids: CASSLYSGTSGQETQYF. As DNA, the CDR3 is TGCGCCAGCAGCTTATACTCCGGGACTAGCGGACAAGAGACCCAGTACTTC.

This clone was observed once. The chain couples TRBV7-9 to TRBJ1-5; D not resolved. The CDR3 is 15 residues long. V was pared by 5 bases and J by 6 bases, with 17 bases between. CDR1 and CDR2 (germline): SEHNR, FQNEAQ (reference sequence). The CDR3 protein is CASSPSSVALQPQHF. The CDR3 bases are TGTGCCAGCAGCCCCTCCAGCGTGGCTCTTCAGCCCCAGCATTTT.

The chain links TRBV5-4 to TRBJ2-7; 12 positions match TRBD2. After removal of 4 bases from V and 2 bases from J, the junction contained 10 bases not matched to a gene. CDR3 length equals 17 residues. CDR1 is SGHNT and CDR2 is YYREEE in the germline V gene (reference sequence). DNA of the CDR3: TGTGCCAGCAGCCCTCACACTAGCGGGGGGTTCACCTACGAGCAGTACTTC. The encoded protein is CASSPHTSGGFTYEQYF.

This chain connects TRBV5-1 to TRBJ2-2, with a possible D match to TRBD2 (5 bases). The germline V and J ends were trimmed by 0 bases and 4 bases, with 10 bases remaining between them. CDR1 and CDR2 from the germline V gene are SGHRS and YFSETQ. The CDR3 runs to 15 residues. The CDR3 nucleotides read TGCGCCAGCAGCTTGGTGATGGGGAGCACCGGGGAGCTGTTTTTT. The encoded protein is CASSLVMGSTGELFF. The full variable domain, rest sourced from reference TRBV5-1 and TRBJ2-2, is KAGVTQTPRYLIKTRGQQVTLSCSPISGHRSVSWYQQTPGQGLQFLFEYFSETQRNKGNFPGRFSGRQFSNSRSEMNVSTLELGDSALYLCASSLVMGSTGELFFGEGSRLTVL.